This T cell receptor beta chain is from a study of T cells in localized non-small cell lung cancer. V lost 1 base, J lost 1 base, and 8 bases lay in between. This CDR3 region has 15 residues. The germline V gene encodes CDR1 SGHAT and CDR2 FQNNGV. The data were produced by immunoSEQ multiplex PCR, yet TCRdb's version contains in-frame clones alone and is incomplete. The sample includes approximately 57,000 clones, more than 80% of them seen just once. Study outcomes and limitations: Uninvolved adjacent lung showed the highest T cell clonality, exceeding tumor. Heterogeneity remains possible, as sequencing covered one tumor region only. Elevated blood T cell density was associated with longer overall survival. There were a median about 53 of the top 100 tumor clones appearing in adjacent lung.

To note about this clone: Its antigen remains unidentified.

V gene TRBV11-2 combines with J gene TRBJ1-5; D ambiguous. The TCR originated in a woman between 35 and 70 years old with stage I lung adenocarcinoma. The specimen comprised peripheral blood, sampled before any cancer treatment. DNA of the CDR3: TGTGCCAGCAGCTTAGGTCCTGGGAGCAATCAGCCCCAGCATTTT. Translation: CASSLGPGSNQPQHF.